This TCR beta chain was identified during a study of cytomegalovirus exposure and HLA in healthy donors. Study-wide points: Generally TCR sequences proved uncommon, though certain public TCRs appeared in numerous donors. First-cohort TCR clusters were later found to tend to co-occur in the roughly 120 validation repertoires.

This CDR3 spans 13 amino acids. V lost 7 bases and J lost 6; bases outside the gene matches: 8. Germline CDR1 reads MNHEY; CDR2 reads SVGAGI. With regard to this clone: What it binds is not known.

The method was immunoSEQ multiplex PCR; TCRdb's version includes in-frame clones alone and lacks a portion of them. The sample lists 150,000 to 200,000 clones, 80% to 90% occurring once. This TCR derives from a woman under 30 in good health and CMV-seronegative. Sequencing used PBMCs. The chain links TRBV6-5 to TRBJ1-2; 7 bases match TRBD1. The CDR3 DNA is TGTGCCAGCACCCCTGGGACAGCCGATGGCTACACCTTC. Amino acid sequence: CASTPGTADGYTF.